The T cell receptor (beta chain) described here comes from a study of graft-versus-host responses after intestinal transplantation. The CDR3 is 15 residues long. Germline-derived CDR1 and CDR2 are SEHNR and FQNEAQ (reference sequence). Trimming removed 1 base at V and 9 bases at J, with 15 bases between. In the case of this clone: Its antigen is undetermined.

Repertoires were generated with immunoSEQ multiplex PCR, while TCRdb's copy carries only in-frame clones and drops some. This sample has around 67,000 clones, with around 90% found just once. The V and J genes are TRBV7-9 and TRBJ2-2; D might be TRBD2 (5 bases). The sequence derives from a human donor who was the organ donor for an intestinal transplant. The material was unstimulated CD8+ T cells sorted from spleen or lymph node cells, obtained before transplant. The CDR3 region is CASSLEASPRRELFF. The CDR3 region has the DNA TGTGCCAGCAGCTTAGAGGCTAGCCCCCGGCGGGAGCTGTTTTTT.